This T cell receptor beta chain was captured in a study of blood T cell repertoires in COVID-19. The germline V gene encodes CDR1 SGDLS and CDR2 YYNGEE. The CDR3 has 14 amino acids. V was shortened by 0 bases and J by 4 bases, with 10 bases between the two germline ends. TCRdb keeps only in-frame clones here, not all; method: immunoSEQ multiplex PCR. The repertoire holds 310,000 or so clones, with 90% to 95% as singletons. Sequences were obtained from peripheral blood. V and J are TRBV9 and TRBJ1-2; maybe TRBD1 (6 bases). This TCR came from a woman younger than 45 with COVID-19, enrolled during active disease. This CDR3 reads CASSVDRQAYGYTF. The CDR3 DNA is TGTGCCAGCAGCGTAGATCGACAGGCCTATGGCTACACCTTC.